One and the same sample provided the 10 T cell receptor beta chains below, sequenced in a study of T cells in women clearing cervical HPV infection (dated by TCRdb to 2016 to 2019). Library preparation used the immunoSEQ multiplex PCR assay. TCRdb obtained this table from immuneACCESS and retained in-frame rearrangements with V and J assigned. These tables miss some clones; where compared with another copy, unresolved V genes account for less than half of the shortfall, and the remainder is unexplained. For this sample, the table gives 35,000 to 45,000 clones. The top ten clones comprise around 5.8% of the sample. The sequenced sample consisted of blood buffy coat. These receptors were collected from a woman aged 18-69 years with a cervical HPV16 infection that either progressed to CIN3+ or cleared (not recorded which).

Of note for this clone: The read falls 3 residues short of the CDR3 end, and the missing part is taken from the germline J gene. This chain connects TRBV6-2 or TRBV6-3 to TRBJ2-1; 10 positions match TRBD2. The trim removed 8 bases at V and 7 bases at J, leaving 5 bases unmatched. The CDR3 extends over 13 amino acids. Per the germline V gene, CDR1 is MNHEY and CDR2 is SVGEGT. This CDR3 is CASSAGGLNEQFF. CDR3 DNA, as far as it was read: TGTGCCAGCTCAGCGGGAGGGTTAAATGAG.

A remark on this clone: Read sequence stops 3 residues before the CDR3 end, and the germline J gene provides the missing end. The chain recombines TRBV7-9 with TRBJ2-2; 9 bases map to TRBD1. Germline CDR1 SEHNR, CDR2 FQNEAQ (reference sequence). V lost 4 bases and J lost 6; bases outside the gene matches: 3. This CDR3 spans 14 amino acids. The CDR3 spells CASSSRTGAGELFF. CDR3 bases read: TGTGCCAGCAGCTCTAGGACAGGGGCCGGGGAG.

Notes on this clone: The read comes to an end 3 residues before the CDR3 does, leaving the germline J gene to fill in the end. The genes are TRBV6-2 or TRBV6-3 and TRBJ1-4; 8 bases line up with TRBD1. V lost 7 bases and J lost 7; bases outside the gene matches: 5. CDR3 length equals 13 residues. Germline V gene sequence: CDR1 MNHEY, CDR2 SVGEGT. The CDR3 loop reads CASTGQAFEKLFF. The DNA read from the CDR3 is TGTGCCAGCACGGGACAGGCGTTTGAAAAA.

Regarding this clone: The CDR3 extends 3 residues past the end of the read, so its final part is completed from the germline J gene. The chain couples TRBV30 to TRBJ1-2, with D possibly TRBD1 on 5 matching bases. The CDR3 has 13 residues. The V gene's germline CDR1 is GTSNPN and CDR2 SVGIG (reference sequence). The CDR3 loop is CAWSVRGGVGYTF. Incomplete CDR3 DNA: TGTGCCTGGAGTGTACGAGGAGGGGTCGGC.

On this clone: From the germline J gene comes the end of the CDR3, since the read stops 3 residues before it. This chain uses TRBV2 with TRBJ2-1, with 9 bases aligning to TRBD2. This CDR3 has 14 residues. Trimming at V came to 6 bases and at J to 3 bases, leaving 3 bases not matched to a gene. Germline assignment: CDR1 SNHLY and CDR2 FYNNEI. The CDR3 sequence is CASRTSGLYNEQFF. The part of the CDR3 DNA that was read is TGTGCCAGCAGAACTAGCGGGCTCTACAATGAG.

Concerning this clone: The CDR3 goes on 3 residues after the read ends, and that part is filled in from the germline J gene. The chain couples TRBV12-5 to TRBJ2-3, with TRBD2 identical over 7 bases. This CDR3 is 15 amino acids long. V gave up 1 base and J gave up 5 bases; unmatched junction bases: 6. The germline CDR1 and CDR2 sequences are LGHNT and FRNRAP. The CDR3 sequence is CASGLGRESLDTQYF. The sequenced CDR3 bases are TGTGCTAGTGGTTTGGGGCGGGAGAGTCTAGATACG. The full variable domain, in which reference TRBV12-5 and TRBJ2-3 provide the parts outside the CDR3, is DARVTQTPRHKVTEMGQEVTMRCQPILGHNTVFWYRQTMMQGLELLAYFRNRAPLDDSGMPKDRFSAEMPDATLATLKIQPSEPRDSAVYFCASGLGRESLDTQYFGPGTRLTVL.

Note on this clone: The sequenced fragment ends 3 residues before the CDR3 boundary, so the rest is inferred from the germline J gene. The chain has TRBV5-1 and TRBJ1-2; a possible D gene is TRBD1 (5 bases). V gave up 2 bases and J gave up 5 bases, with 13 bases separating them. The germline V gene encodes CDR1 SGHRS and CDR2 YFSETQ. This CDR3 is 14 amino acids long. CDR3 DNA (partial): TGCGCCAGCAGCTTTGCAGGGAGCACGTATGGC. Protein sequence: CASSFAGSTYG. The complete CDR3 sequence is CASSFAGSTYGYTF.

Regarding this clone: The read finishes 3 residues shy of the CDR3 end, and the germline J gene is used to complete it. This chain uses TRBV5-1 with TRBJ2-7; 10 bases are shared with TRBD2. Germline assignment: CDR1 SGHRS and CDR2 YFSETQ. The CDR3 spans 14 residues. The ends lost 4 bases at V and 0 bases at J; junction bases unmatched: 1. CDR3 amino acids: CASSLAGDSYEQYF. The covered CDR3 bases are TGCGCCAGCAGCCTAGCGGGGGACTCCTACGAG.

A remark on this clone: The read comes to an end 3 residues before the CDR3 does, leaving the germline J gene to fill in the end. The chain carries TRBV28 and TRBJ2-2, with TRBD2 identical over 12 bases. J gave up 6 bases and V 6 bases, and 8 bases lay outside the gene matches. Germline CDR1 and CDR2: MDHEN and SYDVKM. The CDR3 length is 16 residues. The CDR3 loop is CASSSSGRAPPGELFF. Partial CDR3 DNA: TGTGCCAGCAGCTCTAGCGGGAGGGCCCCCCCCGGGGAG.

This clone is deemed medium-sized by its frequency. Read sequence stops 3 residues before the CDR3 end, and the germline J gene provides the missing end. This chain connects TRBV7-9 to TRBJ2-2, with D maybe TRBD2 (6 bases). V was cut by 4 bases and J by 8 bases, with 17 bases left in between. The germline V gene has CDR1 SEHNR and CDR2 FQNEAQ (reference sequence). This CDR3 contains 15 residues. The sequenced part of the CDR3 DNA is TGTGCCAGCAGCTCCCCCGGGACTGAAACGGGGGAG. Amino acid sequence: CASSSPGTETGE. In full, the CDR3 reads CASSSPGTETGELFF.